The 18 T cell receptor beta chains reported below all come from one sample, sequenced in a study of tumor-infiltrating lymphocytes in primary liver carcinoma. Germline DNA was also extracted, and blood RNA derived from unsorted whole blood. A constant-region primer served to make TCR beta cDNA from 500 to 550 ng total RNA. Three nested multiplex PCR rounds, a slightly modified ARM-PCR, produced the libraries for TCR beta. The first two PCR rounds used TRBV1-TRBV30 forward primers with a C-beta reverse primer, about 10 cycles each. TCRdb processed the multiplex PCR reads anew with MiXCR; each CDR3 protein has one entry. Of 150,000 to 200,000 distinct CDR3 sequences in the sample, around 60% were seen once. Source material: peripheral blood. The receptors derive from a man aged 40-49 years with primary liver carcinoma and hepatitis B virus infection.

The V and J genes are TRBV12-3 or TRBV12-4 and TRBJ1-6; D perhaps matches TRBD1 (6 bases). There are 15 residues in the CDR3. The V end was cut by 6 bases, the J end by 10 bases, with 19 bases between. The CDR3 spells CASRPGTWGNSPLHF. The CDR3 DNA sequence: TGTGCCAGCAGACCCGGGACATGGGGAAACTCACCCCTCCACTTT.

The chain combines TRBV10-3 with TRBJ1-1, with 10 bases lining up with TRBD1. The CDR3 totals 15 residues. CDR1 is ENHRY, CDR2 SYGVKD, per germline. V trimming: 10 bases; J trimming: 0 bases; junction bases outside the gene matches: 8. The CDR3 coding sequence is TGTGCCACCTTCTCCGGGACAGGGGTGAACACTGAAGCTTTCTTT. Encoded protein: CATFSGTGVNTEAFF.

The genes are TRBV7-8 and TRBJ2-3; unclear D gene. Germline V gene lookup returns CDR1 SGHVS and CDR2 FQNEAQ. V lost 4 bases and J lost 11, with 10 bases in between. This CDR3 region has 11 residues. Here the CDR3 reads CASSSPHGQYF. The CDR3 bases are TGTGCCAGCAGCTCTCCCCATGGGCAGTATTTT. Looking up the rest from reference TRBV7-8 and TRBJ2-3 gives the full variable domain: GAGVSQSPRYKVAKRGQDVALRCDPISGHVSLFWYQQALGQGPEFLTYFQNEAQLDKSGLPSDRFFAERPEGSVSTLKIQRTQQEDSAVYLCASSSPHGQYFGPGTRLTVL.

The chain combines TRBV6-5 with TRBJ1-3; the match to TRBD1 covers 9 bases. CDR3 length: 15 residues. CDR1 is MNHEY, CDR2 SVGAGI, per germline. V dropped 9 bases and J dropped 3; count of bases not matched to a gene: 9. The DNA for the CDR3 is TGTGCCAGTTCAAGGGACAGGGATCTTGGAAACACCATATATTTT. This encodes CASSRDRDLGNTIYF.

V is TRBV29-1 and J is TRBJ2-2, with 7 bases that match TRBD2. This CDR3 comprises 14 residues. V shed 5 bases, J shed 1 base, and the junction held 4 bases outside the gene matches. Per germline, CDR1 SQVTM and CDR2 ANQGSEA. Written as DNA, the CDR3 is TGCAGCGTTACAAGCGGGATGAACACCGGGGAGCTGTTTTTT. Translation gives CSVTSGMNTGELFF.

There are a few counts of this clonotype. The J gene is TRBJ1-5, the V gene TRBV11-2, with 8 nucleotides matching TRBD1. The junction had 8 bases not matched to a gene; V was cut back by 5 bases and J by 5 bases. The germline V gene has CDR1 SGHAT and CDR2 FQNNGV. This CDR3 has 15 residues. The CDR3 DNA reads TGTGCCAGCAGCCAAGTGCCAGGGGGCGATCAGCCCCAGCATTTT. Its translation is CASSQVPGGDQPQHF. Supplemented by reference TRBV11-2 and TRBJ1-5, the full variable domain reads EAGVAQSPRYKIIEKRQSVAFWCNPISGHATLYWYQQILGQGPKLLIQFQNNGVVDDSQLPKDRFSAERLKGVDSTLKIQPAKLEDSAVYLCASSQVPGGDQPQHFGDGTRLSIL.

The rearrangement links TRBV29-1 to TRBJ2-1; tentative D call: TRBD1 (5 bases). V shed 6 bases and J shed 4 bases, with 16 bases lying between them. The CDR3 runs to 14 residues. The germline V gene encodes CDR1 SQVTM and CDR2 ANQGSEA. The CDR3 DNA reads TGCAGCGTGGCTACAGGAAGAAGTTACAATGAGCAGTTCTTC. Its translation: CSVATGRSYNEQFF.

This clonotype was counted between two and nine times. The CDR3, as DNA: TGTGCCAGCAACAGACAGGCTCAATCCTACAATGAGCAGTTCTTC. Its translation is CASNRQAQSYNEQFF. V gene TRBV6-1 combines with J gene TRBJ2-1; D may be TRBD1 (6 bases). The CDR3 has 15 residues. CDR1 is MNHNS and CDR2 is SASEGT in the germline V gene. V lost 7 bases, J lost 1 base, and 14 bases lay in between.

In regard to this clonotype: Since no conserved phenylalanine or tryptophan closes the CDR3, a read error is the likely cause. The J gene is TRBJ2-5, the V gene TRBV12-3 or TRBV12-4; D might be TRBD1 (5 bases). The V gene lost 6 bases and the J gene lost 5 bases, with 13 bases spanning the gap. This CDR3 is 13 amino acids long. The CDR3 reads CASRFQGTETQYS. The DNA of the CDR3 is TGTGCCAGCAGGTTTCAGGGAACGGAGACCCAGTACTCC.

This clonotype occurred a few times. The chain employs TRBV4-1 and TRBJ2-1; 7 nucleotides match TRBD1. The CDR3 is 15 residues long. Germline-derived CDR1 and CDR2 are MGHRA and YSYEKL. The V gene end was trimmed by 1 base and the J gene end by 4 bases; junction bases not matched to a gene: 4. The CDR3 DNA reads as TGCGCCAGCAGCCAAGTAGAGGGGGCTTACAATGAGCAGTTCTTC. This translates into CASSQVEGAYNEQFF.

This clonotype was counted at least ten times. The J gene is TRBJ1-1, the V gene TRBV11-2; the match to TRBD1 covers 7 bases. The CDR3 has 16 residues. The germline V gene encodes CDR1 SGHAT and CDR2 FQNNGV. The J segment lost 0 bases and the V segment lost 4 bases, leaving 8 bases of the junction unmatched. CDR3 DNA sequence: TGTGCCAGCAGCTCGCCCCCGGGACAGCTGAACACTGAAGCTTTCTTT. It specifies CASSSPPGQLNTEAFF.

Remarks on this clonotype: The conserved phenylalanine or tryptophan normally closing the CDR3 is absent here, so this likely arose from a read error. The J gene is TRBJ2-3, the V gene TRBV11-2, with TRBD2 matching 10 bases. The CDR3 is made up of 17 amino acids. Germline V CDR1 and CDR2: SGHAT, FQNNGV. The CDR3 reads CAGSPPYSQREGDTQYI. The CDR3 bases are TGTGCCGGCAGCCCACCTTACTCACAGCGGGAGGGAGATACGCAGTATATT.

The chain carries TRBV6-1 and TRBJ2-1; a weak D match, TRBD2 (7 bases). Germline loops: CDR1 MNHNS, CDR2 SASEGT. V lost 8 bases, J lost 9 bases, and 23 bases lay in between. This CDR3 spans 15 amino acids. DNA of the CDR3: TGTGCCAGCGCCCCGGCGGGGGCCCGGTCGGGTGAGCAGTTCTTC. As protein: CASAPAGARSGEQFF.

This clonotype occurred once. The V gene is TRBV11-2, the J gene TRBJ2-2; D is tentatively TRBD1 or TRBD2 (5 bases each). The CDR3 is 15 residues long. The ends were cut back, 1 base at V and 12 bases at J, with 18 bases in the middle. Per the germline V gene, CDR1 is SGHAT and CDR2 is FQNNGV. This CDR3 reads CASSLVGRGAGKLFF. CDR3 nucleotide sequence: TGTGCCAGCAGCTTAGTCGGACGGGGCGCAGGGAAGCTGTTTTTT.

The V gene is TRBV11-2, the J gene TRBJ2-7, with D perhaps matching TRBD2 (5 bases). Trimming removed 5 bases from V and 9 bases from J, with 14 bases in between. Per germline, CDR1 SGHAT and CDR2 FQNNGV. The CDR3 has 12 residues. This CDR3 reads CASSPEDVLQYF. In DNA, the CDR3 is TGTGCCAGCAGCCCGGAGGACGTGTTGCAGTACTTC. The full variable domain, its missing parts supplied by reference TRBV11-2 and TRBJ2-7, is EAGVAQSPRYKIIEKRQSVAFWCNPISGHATLYWYQQILGQGPKLLIQFQNNGVVDDSQLPKDRFSAERLKGVDSTLKIQPAKLEDSAVYLCASSPEDVLQYFGPGTRLTVT.

Notes on this clonotype: A read error may account for a junction end that differs from germline. The chain carries TRBV29-1 and TRBJ2-3; 9 bases match TRBD2. This CDR3 is 15 amino acids long. CDR1 and CDR2 from the germline V gene are SQVTM and ANQGSEA. In DNA form, the CDR3 reads TGCAGCGTTGAAGCCACGGGGACTAGCACAGGTACGCAGTATTTT. Its protein product is CSVEATGTSTGTQYF.

As regards this clonotype: Sequence at one end of the junction differs from germline and may be a read error. The chain links TRBV29-1 to TRBJ2-5; 7 bases are a match to TRBD1. Germline V gene lookup returns CDR1 SQVTM and CDR2 ANQGSEA. This CDR3 is 15 amino acids long. CDR3 nucleotides: TGCAGAGTTGCCACCACAGGGGTTGTGGGAGAGACCCAGTACTTC. This encodes CRVATTGVVGETQYF.

This clonotype was detected a few times. V and J are TRBV28 and TRBJ1-5, with D unresolved. V lost 11 bases, J lost 7 bases, and 15 bases lay in between. CDR1 MDHEN and CDR2 SYDVKM come from the germline V gene. The CDR3 is made up of 12 amino acids. The CDR3 reads CAAADLQQPQHF. The DNA of the CDR3 is TGTGCCGCAGCAGATCTCCAACAGCCCCAGCATTTT.